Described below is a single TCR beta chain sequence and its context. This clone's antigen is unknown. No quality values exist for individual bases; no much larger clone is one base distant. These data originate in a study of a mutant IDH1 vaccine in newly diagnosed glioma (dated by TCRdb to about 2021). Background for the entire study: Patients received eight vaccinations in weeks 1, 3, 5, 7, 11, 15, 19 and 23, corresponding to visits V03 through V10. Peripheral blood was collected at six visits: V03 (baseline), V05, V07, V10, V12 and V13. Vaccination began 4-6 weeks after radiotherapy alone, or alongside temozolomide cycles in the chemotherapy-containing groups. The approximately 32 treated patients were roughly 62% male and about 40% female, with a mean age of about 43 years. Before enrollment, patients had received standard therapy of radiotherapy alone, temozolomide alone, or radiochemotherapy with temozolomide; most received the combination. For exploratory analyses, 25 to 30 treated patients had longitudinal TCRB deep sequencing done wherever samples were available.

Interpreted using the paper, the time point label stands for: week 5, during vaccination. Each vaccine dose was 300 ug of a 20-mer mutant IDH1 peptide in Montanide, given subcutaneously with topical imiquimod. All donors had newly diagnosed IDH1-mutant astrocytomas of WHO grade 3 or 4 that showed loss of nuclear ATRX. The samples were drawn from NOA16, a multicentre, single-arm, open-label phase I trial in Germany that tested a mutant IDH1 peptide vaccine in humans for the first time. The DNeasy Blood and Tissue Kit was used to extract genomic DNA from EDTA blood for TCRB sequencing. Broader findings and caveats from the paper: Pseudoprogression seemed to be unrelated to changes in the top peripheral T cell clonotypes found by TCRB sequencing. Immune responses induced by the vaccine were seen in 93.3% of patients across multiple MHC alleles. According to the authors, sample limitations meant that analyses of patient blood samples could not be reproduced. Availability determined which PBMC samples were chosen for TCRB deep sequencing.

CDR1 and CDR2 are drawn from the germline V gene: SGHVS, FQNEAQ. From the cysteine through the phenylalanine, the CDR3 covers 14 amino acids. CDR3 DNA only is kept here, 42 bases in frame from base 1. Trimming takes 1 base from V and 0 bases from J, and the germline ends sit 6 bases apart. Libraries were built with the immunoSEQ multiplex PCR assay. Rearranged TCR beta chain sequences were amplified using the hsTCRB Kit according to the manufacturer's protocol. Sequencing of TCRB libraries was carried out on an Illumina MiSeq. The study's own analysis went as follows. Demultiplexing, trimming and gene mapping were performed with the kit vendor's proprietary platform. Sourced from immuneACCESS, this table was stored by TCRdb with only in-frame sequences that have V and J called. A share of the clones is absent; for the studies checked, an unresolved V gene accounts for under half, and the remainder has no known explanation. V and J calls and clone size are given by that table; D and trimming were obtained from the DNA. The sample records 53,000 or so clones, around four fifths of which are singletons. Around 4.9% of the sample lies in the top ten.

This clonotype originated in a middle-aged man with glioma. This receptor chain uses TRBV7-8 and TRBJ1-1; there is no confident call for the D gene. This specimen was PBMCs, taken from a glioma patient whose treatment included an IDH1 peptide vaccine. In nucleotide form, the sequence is TGTGCCAGCAGCTTAGAACAGTTGAACACTGAAGCTTTCTTT. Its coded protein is CASSLEQLNTEAFF.